This TCR beta chain was sequenced during a study of control samples from healthy donors and cancer patients. Profiling relied on immunoSEQ multiplex PCR, and the TCRdb table lists in-frame clones only, not all of them. The sample records 45,000 to 65,000 clones, about nine tenths being singletons. Trimming cost V 4 bases and J 8 bases, with 29 bases left between them. The germline CDR1 and CDR2 sequences are MNHNS and SASEGT. CDR3 length: 18 residues. The rearrangement uses TRBV6-1 and TRBJ1-1; tentatively, D is TRBD1 (5 bases). The clonotype was recovered from a middle-aged man with head and neck cancer. The sequenced material came from PBMCs. The DNA of the CDR3 is TGTGCCAGCAGTGCCTCCCAAAAGCCTTACAGGCCAAATCGAGAAGCTTTCTTT. Amino acid sequence: CASSASQKPYRPNREAFF.